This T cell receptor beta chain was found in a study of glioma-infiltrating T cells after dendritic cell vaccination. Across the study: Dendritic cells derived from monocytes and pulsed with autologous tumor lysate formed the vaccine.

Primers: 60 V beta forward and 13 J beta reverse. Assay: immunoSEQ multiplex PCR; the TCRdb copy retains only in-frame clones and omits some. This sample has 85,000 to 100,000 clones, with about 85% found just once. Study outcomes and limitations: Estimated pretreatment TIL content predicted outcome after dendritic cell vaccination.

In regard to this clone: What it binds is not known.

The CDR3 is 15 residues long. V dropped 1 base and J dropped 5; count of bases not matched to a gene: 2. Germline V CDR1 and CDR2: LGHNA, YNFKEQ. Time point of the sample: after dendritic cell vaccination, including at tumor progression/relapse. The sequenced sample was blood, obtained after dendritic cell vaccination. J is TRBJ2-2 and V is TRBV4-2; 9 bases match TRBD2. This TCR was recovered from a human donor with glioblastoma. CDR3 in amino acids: CASSQVAGVTGELFF. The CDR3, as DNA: TGTGCCAGCAGCCAAGTAGCGGGAGTTACCGGGGAGCTGTTTTTT.